A single sample gave rise to the 14 T cell receptor beta chains below, sequenced in a study of blood T cell repertoires in COVID-19. Sequencing was performed with immunoSEQ multiplex PCR; in TCRdb, only in-frame clones are kept and a portion is missing. Altogether roughly 200,000 clones are present, over 75% being singletons, with the ten largest covering approximately 11%. Sequencing used peripheral blood. These receptors were obtained from a human donor with active or convalescent COVID-19. The donor label of this sample is uncertain.

CDR3 in DNA: TGTGCCAGCAGCCGACTAGCGGGAGGGAATGAGCAGTTCTTC. It yields the protein CASSRLAGGNEQFF. The genes are TRBV7-3 and TRBJ2-1; TRBD2 agrees at 14 bases. V lost 5 bases, J lost 7 bases, and 1 base stayed unmatched. Per germline, CDR1 SGHTA and CDR2 FQGTGA. The CDR3 covers 14 residues.

The V call is TRBV5-1, the J call TRBJ2-5; TRBD1 matches 7 bases. CDR1 and CDR2 from the germline V gene are SGHRS and YFSETQ. The V gene end was trimmed by 4 bases and the J gene end by 1 base; junction bases not matched to a gene: 4. This CDR3 spans 14 amino acids. The CDR3 loop reads CASSPGTAQETQYF. The CDR3 DNA sequence: TGCGCCAGCAGCCCTGGGACAGCCCAAGAGACCCAGTACTTC.

The chain is built from TRBV5-4 and TRBJ2-1, with TRBD2 identical over 8 bases. The CDR3 totals 16 residues. Trimming cost V 1 base and J 3 bases; bases outside gene matches: 6. Germline V gives CDR1 SGHNT, CDR2 YYREEE (reference sequence). This CDR3 is CASSLRSGGHYNEQFF. The CDR3 nucleotides are TGTGCCAGCAGCTTGAGGAGCGGGGGACACTACAATGAGCAGTTCTTC.

CDR3 amino acids: CASSKDSSSYEQYF. For the CDR3, the DNA is TGTGCCAGCAGCAAGGACAGTAGCTCCTACGAGCAGTACTTC. The chain uses TRBV27 and TRBJ2-7, with D perhaps TRBD1 (6 bases). The CDR3 totals 14 residues. Germline V gives CDR1 MNHEY, CDR2 SMNVEV (reference sequence). V was cut by 6 bases and J by 0 bases, with 12 bases left in between.

The CDR3 sequence: CASSLLANYGYTF. Written as DNA, the CDR3 is TGTGCCAGCAGTTTGCTAGCTAACTATGGCTACACCTTC. The J gene is TRBJ1-2, the V gene TRBV6-2 or TRBV6-3, with D unresolved. This CDR3 contains 13 residues. Trimming removed 4 bases at V and 0 bases at J, with 6 bases between. Germline values: CDR1 MNHEY, CDR2 SVGEGT.

The chain links TRBV7-3 to TRBJ1-2, with TRBD1 matching 8 bases. The V gene's germline CDR1 is SGHTA and CDR2 FQGTGA. There are 15 residues in the CDR3. V gave up 5 bases and J gave up 6 bases; unmatched junction bases: 11. The CDR3 bases are TGTGCCAGCAGCAACGGACAGGGAGAAGGAGATGGCTACACCTTC. Amino acid sequence: CASSNGQGEGDGYTF.

Written as DNA, the CDR3 is TGTGCCAGCCTGGGGGCCTCAAACATTCAGTACTTC. This codes for CASLGASNIQYF. This chain links TRBV4-2 with TRBJ2-4; D is possibly TRBD1 (6 bases). This CDR3 contains 12 residues. The V gene lost 8 bases and the J gene lost 6 bases, with 11 bases spanning the gap. Per the germline V gene, CDR1 is LGHNA and CDR2 is YNFKEQ.

V gene TRBV5-4 combines with J gene TRBJ2-2, with 12 nucleotides matching TRBD1. Looked up from germline, CDR1 is SGHNT and CDR2 is YYREEE (reference sequence). The J segment lost 6 bases and the V segment lost 4 bases, leaving 7 bases of the junction unmatched. CDR3 length: 16 residues. For the CDR3, the DNA is TGTGCCAGCAGCCGCCCGGGACAGGGGGCGCCCGGGGAGCTGTTTTTT. It is translated as CASSRPGQGAPGELFF.

V gene TRBV3-1 (or the pseudogene TRBV3-2) combines with J gene TRBJ2-4; 7 nucleotides align to TRBD1. The CDR3 is 17 amino acids. J was trimmed by 7 bases and V by 1 base; bases with no gene match: 13. Germline CDR1 LGHDT, CDR2 YNNKEL (reference sequence). The CDR3 bases are TGTGCCAGCAGCCAAGCAGCCCCGGGACAGACCAGTAACATTCAGTACTTC. Protein: CASSQAAPGQTSNIQYF.

The chain uses TRBV11-2 and TRBJ1-1; TRBD1 might be the D (6 bases). The germline V gene has CDR1 SGHAT and CDR2 FQNNGV. The CDR3 is made up of 15 amino acids. The V and J ends lost 0 bases and 8 bases respectively, with 16 bases between them. The CDR3 loop reads CASSLEGGGAREAFF. In DNA form, the CDR3 reads TGTGCCAGCAGCTTAGAGGGGGGGGGCGCCAGAGAAGCTTTCTTT. Based on the CDR3 plus reference TRBV11-2 and TRBJ1-1, the full variable domain is EAGVAQSPRYKIIEKRQSVAFWCNPISGHATLYWYQQILGQGPKLLIQFQNNGVVDDSQLPKDRFSAERLKGVDSTLKIQPAKLEDSAVYLCASSLEGGGAREAFFGQGTRLTVV.

The V gene is TRBV27, the J gene TRBJ2-2; 7 bases match TRBD2. Trimming at V came to 3 bases and at J to 6 bases, leaving 7 bases not matched to a gene. CDR1 is MNHEY and CDR2 is SMNVEV in the germline V gene (reference sequence). CDR3 size: 15 residues. This CDR3 reads CASSFGGSVPGELFF. The CDR3 nucleotides are TGTGCCAGCAGTTTTGGCGGGAGTGTCCCCGGGGAGCTGTTTTTT.

The V gene is TRBV9, the J gene TRBJ2-2; D might be TRBD1 (5 bases). V lost 5 bases and J lost 4, with 15 bases in between. The length of the CDR3 is 15 residues. Germline CDR1 and CDR2: SGDLS and YYNGEE. The CDR3 DNA reads TGTGCCAGCAGATGGGGCAGGGAAGGCACCGGGGAGCTGTTTTTT. Its translation: CASRWGREGTGELFF.

This clone has just a few counts. The V call is TRBV6-2 or TRBV6-3, the J call TRBJ2-7; 7 bases are a match to TRBD1. This CDR3 spans 16 amino acids. The V and J ends lost 6 bases and 3 bases, in that order; junction bases with no gene match: 14. Germline V CDR1 and CDR2: MNHEY, SVGEGT. The CDR3 protein is CASSRGPGQRFYEQYF. CDR3 bases: TGTGCCAGCAGCAGAGGACCGGGACAGCGGTTCTACGAGCAGTACTTC.

The V and J genes are TRBV19 and TRBJ1-2; 9 bases line up with TRBD1. Germline V lookup: CDR1 LNHDA, CDR2 SQIVND (reference sequence). The CDR3 runs 13 residues. V lost 6 bases and J lost 7; bases outside the gene matches: 6. The CDR3 protein is CASRGQGRTGYTF. CDR3 DNA sequence: TGTGCCAGTAGGGGACAGGGTCGGACTGGCTACACCTTC.